These 13 T cell receptor beta chains were sequenced from one sample in a study of blood T cell repertoires in COVID-19. Sequencing was performed with immunoSEQ multiplex PCR; in TCRdb, only in-frame clones are kept and a portion is missing. Among under 200,000 clones listed, 75% to 90% were seen once. Sequencing was carried out using peripheral blood. Receptors originate from an elderly woman with active or convalescent COVID-19.

This clone was seen a few times. This chain links TRBV5-1 with TRBJ2-5; TRBD2 might be the D (6 bases). Germline CDR1 SGHRS, CDR2 YFSETQ. The CDR3 loop spans 15 amino acids. The V end lost 6 bases, the J end lost 4 bases, and 19 bases lay between the germline ends. This CDR3 reads CASNLSGGGGETQYF. In DNA, the CDR3 is TGCGCCAGCAACCTCTCAGGTGGGGGAGGAGAGACCCAGTACTTC.

This clone was seen just once. V and J are TRBV19 and TRBJ1-3; D remains unclear. This CDR3 contains 14 residues. Germline loops: CDR1 LNHDA, CDR2 SQIVND (reference sequence). Deletions cut 6 bases from V and 0 bases from J, with 9 bases between. The DNA of the CDR3 is TGTGCCAGTAGAGTACAGAGCTCTGGAAACACCATATATTTT. Amino acids: CASRVQSSGNTIYF.

The chain carries TRBV6-5 and TRBJ1-4; 9 bases are shared with TRBD1. Germline loops: CDR1 MNHEY, CDR2 SVGAGI. J gave up 8 bases and V 2 bases, and 9 bases lay outside the gene matches. CDR3 length: 16 residues. The CDR3 spells CASSYRTGVSREKLFF. The CDR3 DNA reads as TGTGCCAGCAGTTACCGGACAGGGGTCAGCAGGGAAAAACTGTTTTTT.

The CDR3 DNA sequence: TGTGCCAGCAGCTTAGGGACAGAAAACACTGAAGCTTTCTTT. As protein: CASSLGTENTEAFF. V and J are TRBV11-3 and TRBJ1-1, with D possibly matching TRBD1 (6 bases). V shed 1 base and J shed 2 bases, with 8 bases lying between them. There are 14 residues in the CDR3. From germline, CDR1 is SGHNT and CDR2 YENEEA.

The rearrangement joins TRBV4-2 to TRBJ1-5, with 8 bases aligning to TRBD1. The J segment lost 2 bases and the V segment lost 3 bases, leaving 3 bases of the junction unmatched. Germline loops: CDR1 LGHNA, CDR2 YNFKEQ. This CDR3 comprises 15 residues. CDR3 sequence (DNA): TGTGCCAGCAGCCAGGACAGGGTCGGCAATCAGCCCCAGCATTTT. Its protein is CASSQDRVGNQPQHF.

The chain carries TRBV29-1 and TRBJ2-5, with 9 bases identical to TRBD2. In germline, CDR1 is SQVTM, CDR2 ANQGSEA. The V segment lost 7 bases and the J segment 4 bases; nucleotides outside the gene matches: 10. The CDR3 totals 14 residues. CDR3 nucleotide sequence: TGCAGCGCTTATTGGAGCGGGGGGAGAGAGACCCAGTACTTC. Translating it yields CSAYWSGGRETQYF.

The V call is TRBV5-5, the J call TRBJ1-6, with TRBD1 matching 7 bases. Germline V CDR1 and CDR2: SGHKS, YYEKEE (reference sequence). CDR3 length: 16 residues. Trimming took 3 bases from V and 6 from J; bases not matched to a gene: 9. The CDR3 sequence is CASSSPAGTANSPLHF. CDR3 nucleotide sequence: TGTGCCAGCAGCTCTCCAGCCGGGACAGCTAATTCACCCCTCCACTTT.

The J gene is TRBJ2-3, the V gene TRBV9; 16 positions match TRBD2. V lost 4 bases and J lost 2; bases outside the gene matches: 4. The CDR3 is 17 residues long. The germline gives CDR1 SGDLS, CDR2 YYNGEE. The CDR3 here is CASSLGTSGGATDTQYF. CDR3 nucleotides: TGTGCCAGCAGCCTCGGGACTAGCGGGGGGGCCACAGATACGCAGTATTTT. The entire variable domain, with the rest obtained from reference TRBV9 and TRBJ2-3, is as follows: DSGVTQTPKHLITATGQRVTLRCSPRSGDLSVYWYQQSLDQGLQFLIQYYNGEERAKGNILERFSAQQFPDLHSELNLSSLELGDSALYFCASSLGTSGGATDTQYFGPGTRLTVL.

This clone has just one count. The chain carries TRBV4-1 and TRBJ2-2, with a tentative D call TRBD1 (5 bases). The CDR3 consists of 15 residues. Germline CDR1 reads MGHRA; CDR2 reads YSYEKL. V lost 1 base, J lost 2 bases, and 8 bases lay in between. CDR3 in DNA: TGCGCCAGCAGCCAAGTTGACAGCAACACCGGGGAGCTGTTTTTT. The encoded protein is CASSQVDSNTGELFF.

This clone was seen only once. The chain has TRBV3-1 (or the pseudogene TRBV3-2) and TRBJ2-3; D gene uncertain. Germline CDR1 and CDR2: LGHDT and YNNKEL (reference sequence). Deletions cut 2 bases from V and 6 bases from J, with 12 bases between. The CDR3 totals 14 residues. The CDR3 coding sequence is TGTGCCAGCAGCCAACGAGCGAGGTTGGATACGCAGTATTTT. This sequence encodes CASSQRARLDTQYF.

The chain links TRBV9 to TRBJ2-3, with D perhaps matching TRBD1 (6 bases). The CDR3 totals 14 residues. Germline values: CDR1 SGDLS, CDR2 YYNGEE. V dropped 0 bases and J dropped 6 bases, with 11 bases sitting between them. CDR3 amino acids: CASSVVGASDTQYF. CDR3 nucleotide sequence: TGTGCCAGCAGCGTAGTGGGGGCGAGTGATACGCAGTATTTT.

CDR3 residues: CASIPGTGGADTQYF. CDR3 bases: TGCGCCAGCATCCCAGGGACAGGGGGCGCAGATACGCAGTATTTT. The chain has TRBV5-1 and TRBJ2-3; TRBD1 agrees at 12 bases. Unmatched junction bases numbered 6, after V lost 6 bases and J lost 4 bases. Germline CDR1 and CDR2: SGHRS and YFSETQ. The CDR3 runs to 15 residues.

The table lists this clone with a few counts. This sequence joins TRBV9 and TRBJ1-2, with 9 nucleotides matching TRBD1. There are 14 residues in the CDR3. Trimming took 3 bases from V and 6 from J; bases not matched to a gene: 6. CDR1 is SGDLS and CDR2 is YYNGEE in the germline V gene. The CDR3 protein is CASSGVGQGNGYTF. CDR3 DNA sequence: TGTGCCAGCAGCGGAGTGGGACAGGGTAATGGCTACACCTTC.